This T cell receptor beta chain was sequenced for a study of cytotoxic CD8 clonotypes in ibrutinib-treated CLL. Study results and caveats: The clonality went up when patients responded to ibrutinib and dropped back toward baseline at progression.

This CDR3 is 14 amino acids long. V dropped 2 bases and J dropped 12; count of bases not matched to a gene: 11. Per germline, CDR1 SGHTA and CDR2 FQGNSA. Only in-frame clones appear in the TCRdb table, and some are missing; sequencing was by immunoSEQ multiplex PCR. The table shows about 300,000 clones, with around 77% occurring only once. To note about this clone: What it binds is not known.

V and J are TRBV7-2 and TRBJ2-7, with 9 bases lining up with TRBD2. The TCR comes from a human donor with chronic lymphocytic leukemia. This sample comprised PBMCs, obtained at disease progression, from a patient treated with ibrutinib. CDR3 loop: CASSLLGGRGPRYF. CDR3 DNA sequence: TGTGCCAGCAGCTTATTAGGCGGGAGGGGCCCGCGGTACTTC.